This T cell receptor beta chain was observed in a study of blood T cell repertoires in COVID-19. Study-wide context: The United States, Italy and Spain provided the acute and convalescent COVID-19 samples.

Some clones are missing from TCRdb's copy, which holds only in-frame ones; the method was immunoSEQ multiplex PCR. The sample contains approximately 210,000 clones, about nine tenths of which appear only once. V was cut by 6 bases and J by 5 bases, with 7 bases left in between. CDR1 is MNHEY and CDR2 is SMNVEV in the germline V gene (reference sequence). The length of the CDR3 is 11 residues. The sequence was obtained from a man between 35 and 55 years old with acute or convalescent COVID-19. Sequences were obtained from peripheral blood. The chain links TRBV27 to TRBJ1-2; a possible D gene is TRBD1 (5 bases). For the CDR3, the DNA is TGTGCCAGCAGGACAGAGTATGGCTACACCTTC. It translates to CASRTEYGYTF.